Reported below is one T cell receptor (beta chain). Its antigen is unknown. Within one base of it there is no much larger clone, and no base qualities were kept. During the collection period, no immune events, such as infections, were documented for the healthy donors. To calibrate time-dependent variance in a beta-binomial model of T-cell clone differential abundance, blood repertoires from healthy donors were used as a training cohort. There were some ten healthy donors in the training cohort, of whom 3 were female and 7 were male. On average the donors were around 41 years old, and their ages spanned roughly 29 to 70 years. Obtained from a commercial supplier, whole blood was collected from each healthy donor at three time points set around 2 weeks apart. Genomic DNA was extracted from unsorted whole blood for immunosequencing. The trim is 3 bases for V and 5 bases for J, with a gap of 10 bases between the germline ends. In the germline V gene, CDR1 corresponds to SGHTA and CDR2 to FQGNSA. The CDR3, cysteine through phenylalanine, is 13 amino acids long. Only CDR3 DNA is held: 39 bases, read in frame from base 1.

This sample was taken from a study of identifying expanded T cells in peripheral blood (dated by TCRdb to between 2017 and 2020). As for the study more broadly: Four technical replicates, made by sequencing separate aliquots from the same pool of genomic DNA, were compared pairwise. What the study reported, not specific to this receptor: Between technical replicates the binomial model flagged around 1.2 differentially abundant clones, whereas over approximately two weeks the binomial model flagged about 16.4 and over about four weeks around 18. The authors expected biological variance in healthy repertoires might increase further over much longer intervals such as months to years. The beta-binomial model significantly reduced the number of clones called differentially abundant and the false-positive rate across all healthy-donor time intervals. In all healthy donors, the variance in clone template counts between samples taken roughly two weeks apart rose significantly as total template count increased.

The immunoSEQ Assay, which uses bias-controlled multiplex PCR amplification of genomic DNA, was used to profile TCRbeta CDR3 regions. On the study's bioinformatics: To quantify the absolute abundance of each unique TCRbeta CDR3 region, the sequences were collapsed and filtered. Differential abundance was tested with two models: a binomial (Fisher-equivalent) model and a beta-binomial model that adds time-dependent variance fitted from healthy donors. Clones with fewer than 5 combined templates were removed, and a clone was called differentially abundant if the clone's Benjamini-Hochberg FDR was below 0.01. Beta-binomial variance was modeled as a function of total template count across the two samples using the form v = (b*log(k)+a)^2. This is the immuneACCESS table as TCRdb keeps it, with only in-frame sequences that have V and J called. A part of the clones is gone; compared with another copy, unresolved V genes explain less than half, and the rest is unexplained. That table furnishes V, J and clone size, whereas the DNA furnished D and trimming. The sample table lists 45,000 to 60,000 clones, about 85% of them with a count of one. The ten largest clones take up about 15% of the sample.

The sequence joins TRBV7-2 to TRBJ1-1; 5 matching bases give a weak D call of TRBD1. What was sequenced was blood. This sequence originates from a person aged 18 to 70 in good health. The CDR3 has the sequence CASSFRGGTEAFF. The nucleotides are TGTGCCAGCAGCTTCCGGGGCGGGACTGAAGCTTTCTTT.